This TCR beta chain was sequenced during a study of blood T cells in healthy people across ages. Findings and caveats of the study: Donors of long life had a larger count of naive CD4+ cells and greater diversity than aged donors.

Germline V CDR1 and CDR2: LGHNA, YNFKEQ. This CDR3 has 14 residues. Trimming removed 8 bases at V and 0 bases at J, with 12 bases between. Per individual sample, total RNA of at least 5 micrograms was extracted. A sample-barcoded 5' primer and a J-beta primer mix were used in a second PCR of roughly 6 to 11 cycles. TCRdb fed the 5' RACE reads into MiXCR, producing one record per CDR3 protein. The data show 700,000 or so distinct CDR3 sequences, roughly 20% seen once. About this clonotype itself: Its antigen remains unknown.

Sequenced material: blood. The TCR comes from a man in his 70s in good health. V and J are TRBV4-2 and TRBJ2-3; D is perhaps TRBD2 (6 bases). The CDR3 reads CASGSTRSTDTQYF. CDR3 nucleotide sequence: TGTGCCAGCGGTTCGACTAGAAGCACAGATACGCAGTATTTT.